These T cell receptor beta chains were read from a single sample in a study of PD-L1 blockade in urothelial cancer. The assay was immunoSEQ multiplex PCR, and TCRdb's table has in-frame clones only and misses some. This sample yields some 48,000 clones, of which approximately 83% are seen a single time; about 10% belongs to the top ten. Material: PBMCs, obtained around atezolizumab (anti-PD-L1) treatment. The receptors were gathered from a man aged 60 to 75 with urothelial cancer. Each CDR3 is given with its conserved first and last residue. D genes are given only for firm matches. Size is stated for part of the rows, as once, few or many counts, or as a class when the clone is expanded.

V gene: TRBV5-1; D gene: TRBD1; J gene: TRBJ2-2; clone size: .; CDR3 DNA: TGCGCCAGCAGCCAATACAGACAGGGGATGGGCACCGGGGAGCTGTTTTTT; CDR3 protein: CASSQYRQGMGTGELFF
V gene: TRBV30; D gene: .; J gene: TRBJ1-3; clone size: .; CDR3 DNA: TGTGCCTGGAGTCCAGGGACATCTGGAAACACCATATATTTT; CDR3 protein: CAWSPGTSGNTIYF
V gene: TRBV11-3; D gene: .; J gene: TRBJ2-7; clone size: .; CDR3 DNA: TGTGCCAGCAGCTCCACGATCGGGGAGCAGTACTTC; CDR3 protein: CASSSTIGEQYF
V gene: TRBV7-9; D gene: TRBD2; J gene: TRBJ2-7; clone size: .; CDR3 DNA: TGTGCCAGCAGCAAGGAAGGCGGCGGGGGGGCCTACGAGCAGTACTTC; CDR3 protein: CASSKEGGGGAYEQYF
V gene: TRBV4-1; D gene: .; J gene: TRBJ1-3; clone size: .; CDR3 DNA: TGCGCCAGCAGCCGGGGAGGGTTGGTACTCTCTGGAAACACCATATATTTT; CDR3 protein: CASSRGGLVLSGNTIYF
V gene: TRBV10-3; D gene: .; J gene: TRBJ1-3; clone size: .; CDR3 DNA: TGTGCCATCAGCGGGGGGATGGGAGGAAACACCATATATTTT; CDR3 protein: CAISGGMGGNTIYF
V gene: TRBV6-5; D gene: .; J gene: TRBJ1-2; clone size: .; CDR3 DNA: TGTGCCAGCAAGCAACAGGGTTTTTATGGCTACACCTTC; CDR3 protein: CASKQQGFYGYTF
V gene: TRBV9; D gene: TRBD1; J gene: TRBJ1-1; clone size: once; CDR3 DNA: TGTGCCAGCAGCGCGGAGGGGGCGTCATTCACTGAAGCTTTCTTT; CDR3 protein: CASSAEGASFTEAFF
V gene: TRBV6-5; D gene: .; J gene: TRBJ1-1; clone size: .; CDR3 DNA: TGTGCCAGCACCGCGGGACCTCACACTGAAGCTTTCTTT; CDR3 protein: CASTAGPHTEAFF
V gene: TRBV16; D gene: .; J gene: TRBJ2-2; clone size: .; CDR3 DNA: TGTGCCAGCAGCCAATTAGCCGACACCGGGGAGCTGTTTTTT; CDR3 protein: CASSQLADTGELFF
V gene: TRBV10-3; D gene: TRBD1; J gene: TRBJ1-4; clone size: .; CDR3 DNA: TGTGCCATCAGTAGGGGACAGGGAGACAGGAATAATGAAAAACTGTTTTTT; CDR3 protein: CAISRGQGDRNNEKLFF
V gene: TRBV4-2; D gene: TRBD2; J gene: TRBJ2-3; clone size: .; CDR3 DNA: TGTGCCAGCAGTTCCGGACTAGCGGGGCTCACAGATACGCAGTATTTT; CDR3 protein: CASSSGLAGLTDTQYF